This TCR beta chain was captured by sequencing in a study of T cell repertoires in cytomegalovirus infection. Germline loops: CDR1 SGHNT, CDR2 YYREEE (reference sequence). V was pared by 2 bases and J by 3 bases, with 8 bases between. This CDR3 is built from 13 residues. Of note for this clonotype: Its target is not known. Being one base from a much bigger clone, this may be a read error.

A single record per CDR3 protein comes from TCRdb applying MiXCR to the reads. The sample yields under 850,000 distinct CDR3 sequences, roughly 30% seen once. The sequences come from cultured PBMCs, collected from culture after CMV antigen stimulation. This chain links TRBV5-4 with TRBJ1-1; D not resolved. This clonotype was obtained from a human donor in good health (CMV status not recorded). Some clones in this sample may be carry-over from other donors' samples. Written as DNA, the CDR3 is TGTGCCAGCAGCTTCCAGTGGGACACTGAAGCTTTCTTT. Protein sequence: CASSFQWDTEAFF.